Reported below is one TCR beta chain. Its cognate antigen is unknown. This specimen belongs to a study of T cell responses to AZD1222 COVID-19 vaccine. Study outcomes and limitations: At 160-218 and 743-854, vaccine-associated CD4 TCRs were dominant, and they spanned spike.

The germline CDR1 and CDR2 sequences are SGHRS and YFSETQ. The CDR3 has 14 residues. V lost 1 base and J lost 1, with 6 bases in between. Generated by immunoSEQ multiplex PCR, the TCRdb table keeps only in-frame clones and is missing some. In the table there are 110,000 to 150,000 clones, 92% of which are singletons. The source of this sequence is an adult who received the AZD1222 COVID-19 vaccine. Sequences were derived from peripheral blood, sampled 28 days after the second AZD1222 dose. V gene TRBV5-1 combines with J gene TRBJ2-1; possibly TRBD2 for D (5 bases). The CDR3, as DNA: TGCGCCAGCAGCTTGCCGGGGTCCTACAATGAGCAGTTCTTC. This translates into CASSLPGSYNEQFF. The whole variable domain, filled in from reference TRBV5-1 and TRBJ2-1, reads KAGVTQTPRYLIKTRGQQVTLSCSPISGHRSVSWYQQTPGQGLQFLFEYFSETQRNKGNFPGRFSGRQFSNSRSEMNVSTLELGDSALYLCASSLPGSYNEQFFGPGTRLTVL.